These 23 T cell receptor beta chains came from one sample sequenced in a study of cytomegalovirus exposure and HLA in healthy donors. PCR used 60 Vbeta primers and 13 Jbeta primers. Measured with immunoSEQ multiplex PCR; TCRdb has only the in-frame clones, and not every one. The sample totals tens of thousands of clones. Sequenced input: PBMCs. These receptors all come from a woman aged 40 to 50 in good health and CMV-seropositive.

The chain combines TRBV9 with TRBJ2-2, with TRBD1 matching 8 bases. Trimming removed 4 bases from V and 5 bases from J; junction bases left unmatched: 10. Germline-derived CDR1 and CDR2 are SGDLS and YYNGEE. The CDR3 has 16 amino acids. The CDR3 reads CASSSAGQGETGELFF. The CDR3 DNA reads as TGTGCCAGCAGCTCTGCTGGACAGGGTGAGACCGGGGAGCTGTTTTTT.

CDR3 loop: CASSSRGTGGDTEAFF. In nucleotides, the CDR3 is TGTGCCAGTAGTAGCCGAGGGACAGGAGGGGACACTGAAGCTTTCTTT. This chain connects TRBV19 to TRBJ1-1; 8 bases agree with TRBD1. The V and J ends lost 4 bases and 3 bases, in that order; junction bases with no gene match: 10. Germline V gives CDR1 LNHDA, CDR2 SQIVND (reference sequence). This CDR3 region has 16 residues.

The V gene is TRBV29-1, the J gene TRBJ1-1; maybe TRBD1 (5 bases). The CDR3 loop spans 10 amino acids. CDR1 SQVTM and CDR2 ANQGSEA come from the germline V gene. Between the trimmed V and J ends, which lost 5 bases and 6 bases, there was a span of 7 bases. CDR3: CSVWGPEAFF. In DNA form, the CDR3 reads TGCAGCGTTTGGGGCCCTGAAGCTTTCTTT.

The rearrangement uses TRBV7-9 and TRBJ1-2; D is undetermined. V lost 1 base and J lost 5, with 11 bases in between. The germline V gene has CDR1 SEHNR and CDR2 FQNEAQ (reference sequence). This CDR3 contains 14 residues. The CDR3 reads CASSLESGLYGYTF. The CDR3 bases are TGTGCCAGCAGCTTAGAGTCGGGTCTGTATGGCTACACCTTC.

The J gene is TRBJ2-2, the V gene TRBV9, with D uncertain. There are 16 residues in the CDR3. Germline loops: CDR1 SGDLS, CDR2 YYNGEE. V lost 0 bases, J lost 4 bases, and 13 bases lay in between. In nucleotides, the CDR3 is TGTGCCAGCAGCGTAGATTCTGGGCTGGGCACCGGGGAGCTGTTTTTT. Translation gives CASSVDSGLGTGELFF.

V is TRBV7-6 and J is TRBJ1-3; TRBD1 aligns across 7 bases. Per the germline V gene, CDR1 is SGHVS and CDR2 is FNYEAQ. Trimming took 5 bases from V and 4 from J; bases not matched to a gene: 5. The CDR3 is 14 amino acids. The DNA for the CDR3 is TGTGCCAGCAGCCCCGAGACAGGGGGAAACACCATATATTTT. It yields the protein CASSPETGGNTIYF.

The CDR3: CASSLTSGRPSSYEQYF. The CDR3 region has the DNA TGTGCCAGCAGTTTAACTAGCGGGAGGCCGAGCTCCTACGAGCAGTACTTC. This chain links TRBV28 with TRBJ2-7; 12 nucleotides line up with TRBD2. The CDR3 is 17 residues long. CDR1 is MDHEN, CDR2 SYDVKM, per germline. V shed 2 bases and J 0 bases; nucleotides not matched to a gene: 5.

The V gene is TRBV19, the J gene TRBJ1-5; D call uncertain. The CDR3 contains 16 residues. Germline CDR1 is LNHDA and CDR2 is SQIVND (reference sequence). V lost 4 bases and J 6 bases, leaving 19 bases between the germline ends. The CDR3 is CASSKIKVLLAQPQHF. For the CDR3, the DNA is TGTGCCAGTAGTAAAATAAAGGTTCTTCTAGCTCAGCCCCAGCATTTT.

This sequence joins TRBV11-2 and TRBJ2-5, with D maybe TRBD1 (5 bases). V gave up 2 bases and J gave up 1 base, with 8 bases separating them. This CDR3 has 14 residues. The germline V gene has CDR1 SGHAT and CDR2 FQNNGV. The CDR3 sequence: CASSLQGRQETQYF. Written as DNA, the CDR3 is TGTGCCAGCAGCTTACAGGGCCGCCAAGAGACCCAGTACTTC.

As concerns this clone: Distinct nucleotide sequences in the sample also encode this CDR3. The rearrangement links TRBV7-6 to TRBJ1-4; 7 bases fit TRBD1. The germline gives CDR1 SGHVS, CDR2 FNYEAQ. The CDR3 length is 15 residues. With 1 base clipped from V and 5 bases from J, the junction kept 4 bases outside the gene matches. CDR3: CASSLVGTVNEKLFF. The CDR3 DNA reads TGTGCCAGCAGCTTAGTTGGGACAGTCAATGAAAAACTGTTTTTT. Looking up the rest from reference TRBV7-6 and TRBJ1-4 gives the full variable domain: GAGVSQSPRYKVTKRGQDVALRCDPISGHVSLYWYRQALGQGPEFLTYFNYEAQQDKSGLPNDRFSAERPEGSISTLTIQRTEQRDSAMYRCASSLVGTVNEKLFFGSGTQLSVL.

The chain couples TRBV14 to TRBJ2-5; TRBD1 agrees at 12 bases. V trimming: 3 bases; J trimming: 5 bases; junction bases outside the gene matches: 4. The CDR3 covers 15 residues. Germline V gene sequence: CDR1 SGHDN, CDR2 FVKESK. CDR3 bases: TGTGCCAGCAGCCAGGGACAGGGGGCTTGGGAGACCCAGTACTTC. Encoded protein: CASSQGQGAWETQYF.

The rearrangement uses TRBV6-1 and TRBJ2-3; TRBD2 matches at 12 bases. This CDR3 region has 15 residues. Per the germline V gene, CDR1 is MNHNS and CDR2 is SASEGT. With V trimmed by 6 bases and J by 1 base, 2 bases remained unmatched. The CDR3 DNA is TGTGCCAGCAGAGGACTAGCGGGACGCACAGATACGCAGTATTTT. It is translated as CASRGLAGRTDTQYF.

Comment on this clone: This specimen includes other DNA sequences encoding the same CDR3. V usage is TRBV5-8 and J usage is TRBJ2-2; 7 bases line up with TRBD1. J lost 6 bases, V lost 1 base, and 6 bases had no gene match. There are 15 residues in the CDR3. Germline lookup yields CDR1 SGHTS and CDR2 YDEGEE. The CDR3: CASSLIGQGAGELFF. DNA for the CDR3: TGTGCCAGCAGCTTGATCGGGCAGGGGGCCGGGGAGCTGTTTTTT.

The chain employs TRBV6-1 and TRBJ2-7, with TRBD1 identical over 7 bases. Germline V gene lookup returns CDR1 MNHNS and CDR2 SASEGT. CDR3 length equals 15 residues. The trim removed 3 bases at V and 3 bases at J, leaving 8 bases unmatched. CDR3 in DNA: TGTGCCAGCAGTGAGTCAATCGGGGACAGCTACGAGCAGTACTTC. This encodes CASSESIGDSYEQYF.

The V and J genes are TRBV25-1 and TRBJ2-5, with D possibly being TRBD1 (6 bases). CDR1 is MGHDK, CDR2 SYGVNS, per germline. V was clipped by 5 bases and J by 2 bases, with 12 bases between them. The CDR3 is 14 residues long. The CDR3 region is CASSRPGVQETQYF. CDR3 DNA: TGTGCCAGCAGTCGGCCAGGGGTTCAAGAGACCCAGTACTTC.

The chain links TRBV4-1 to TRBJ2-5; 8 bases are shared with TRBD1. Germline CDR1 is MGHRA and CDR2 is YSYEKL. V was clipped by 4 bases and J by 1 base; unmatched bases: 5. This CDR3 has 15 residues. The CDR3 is CASSLIQGGQETQYF. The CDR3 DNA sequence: TGCGCCAGCAGCCTTATACAGGGGGGCCAAGAGACCCAGTACTTC.

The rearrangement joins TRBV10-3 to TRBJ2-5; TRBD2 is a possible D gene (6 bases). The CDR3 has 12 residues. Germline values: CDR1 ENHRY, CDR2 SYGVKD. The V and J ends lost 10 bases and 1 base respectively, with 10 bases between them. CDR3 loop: CASSGSQETQYF. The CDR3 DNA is TGTGCCAGTTCCGGGAGCCAAGAGACCCAGTACTTC.

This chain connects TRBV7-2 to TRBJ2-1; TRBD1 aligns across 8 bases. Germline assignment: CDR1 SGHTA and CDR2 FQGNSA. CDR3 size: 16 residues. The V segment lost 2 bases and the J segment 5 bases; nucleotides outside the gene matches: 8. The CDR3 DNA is TGTGCCAGCAGCTTAATCAGGGACAGGCCAAACAATGAGCAGTTCTTC. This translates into CASSLIRDRPNNEQFF.

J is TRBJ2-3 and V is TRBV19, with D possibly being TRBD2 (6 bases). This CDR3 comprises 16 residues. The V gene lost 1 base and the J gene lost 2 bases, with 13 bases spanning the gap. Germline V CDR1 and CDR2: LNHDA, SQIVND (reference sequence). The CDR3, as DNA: TGTGCCAGTAGTATAGTGGGCGGGACCAACACAGATACGCAGTATTTT. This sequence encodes CASSIVGGTNTDTQYF.

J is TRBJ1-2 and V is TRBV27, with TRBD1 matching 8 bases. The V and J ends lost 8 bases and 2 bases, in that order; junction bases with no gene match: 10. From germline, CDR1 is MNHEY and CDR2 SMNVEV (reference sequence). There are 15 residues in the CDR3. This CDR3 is CASRQGFQTNYGYTF. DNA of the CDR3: TGTGCCAGCCGACAGGGGTTCCAAACCAACTATGGCTACACCTTC.

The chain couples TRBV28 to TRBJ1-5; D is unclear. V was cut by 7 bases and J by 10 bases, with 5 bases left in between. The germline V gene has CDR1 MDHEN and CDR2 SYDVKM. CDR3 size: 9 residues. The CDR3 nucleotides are TGTGCCAGCACCAAACCCCAGCATTTT. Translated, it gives CASTKPQHF.

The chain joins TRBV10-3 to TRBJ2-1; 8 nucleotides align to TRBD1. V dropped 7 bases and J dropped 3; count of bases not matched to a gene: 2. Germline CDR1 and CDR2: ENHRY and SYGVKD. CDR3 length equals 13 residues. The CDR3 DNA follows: TGTGCCATCATGGACAGGGTCTACAATGAGCAGTTCTTC. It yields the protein CAIMDRVYNEQFF.

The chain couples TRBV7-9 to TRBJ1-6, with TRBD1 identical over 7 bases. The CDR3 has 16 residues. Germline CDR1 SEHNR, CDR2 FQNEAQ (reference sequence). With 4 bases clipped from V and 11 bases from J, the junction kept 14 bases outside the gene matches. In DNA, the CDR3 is TGTGCCAGCAGCTCCTCATCGGGAATAAGGGGGCCACCCCTCCACTTT. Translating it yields CASSSSSGIRGPPLHF.